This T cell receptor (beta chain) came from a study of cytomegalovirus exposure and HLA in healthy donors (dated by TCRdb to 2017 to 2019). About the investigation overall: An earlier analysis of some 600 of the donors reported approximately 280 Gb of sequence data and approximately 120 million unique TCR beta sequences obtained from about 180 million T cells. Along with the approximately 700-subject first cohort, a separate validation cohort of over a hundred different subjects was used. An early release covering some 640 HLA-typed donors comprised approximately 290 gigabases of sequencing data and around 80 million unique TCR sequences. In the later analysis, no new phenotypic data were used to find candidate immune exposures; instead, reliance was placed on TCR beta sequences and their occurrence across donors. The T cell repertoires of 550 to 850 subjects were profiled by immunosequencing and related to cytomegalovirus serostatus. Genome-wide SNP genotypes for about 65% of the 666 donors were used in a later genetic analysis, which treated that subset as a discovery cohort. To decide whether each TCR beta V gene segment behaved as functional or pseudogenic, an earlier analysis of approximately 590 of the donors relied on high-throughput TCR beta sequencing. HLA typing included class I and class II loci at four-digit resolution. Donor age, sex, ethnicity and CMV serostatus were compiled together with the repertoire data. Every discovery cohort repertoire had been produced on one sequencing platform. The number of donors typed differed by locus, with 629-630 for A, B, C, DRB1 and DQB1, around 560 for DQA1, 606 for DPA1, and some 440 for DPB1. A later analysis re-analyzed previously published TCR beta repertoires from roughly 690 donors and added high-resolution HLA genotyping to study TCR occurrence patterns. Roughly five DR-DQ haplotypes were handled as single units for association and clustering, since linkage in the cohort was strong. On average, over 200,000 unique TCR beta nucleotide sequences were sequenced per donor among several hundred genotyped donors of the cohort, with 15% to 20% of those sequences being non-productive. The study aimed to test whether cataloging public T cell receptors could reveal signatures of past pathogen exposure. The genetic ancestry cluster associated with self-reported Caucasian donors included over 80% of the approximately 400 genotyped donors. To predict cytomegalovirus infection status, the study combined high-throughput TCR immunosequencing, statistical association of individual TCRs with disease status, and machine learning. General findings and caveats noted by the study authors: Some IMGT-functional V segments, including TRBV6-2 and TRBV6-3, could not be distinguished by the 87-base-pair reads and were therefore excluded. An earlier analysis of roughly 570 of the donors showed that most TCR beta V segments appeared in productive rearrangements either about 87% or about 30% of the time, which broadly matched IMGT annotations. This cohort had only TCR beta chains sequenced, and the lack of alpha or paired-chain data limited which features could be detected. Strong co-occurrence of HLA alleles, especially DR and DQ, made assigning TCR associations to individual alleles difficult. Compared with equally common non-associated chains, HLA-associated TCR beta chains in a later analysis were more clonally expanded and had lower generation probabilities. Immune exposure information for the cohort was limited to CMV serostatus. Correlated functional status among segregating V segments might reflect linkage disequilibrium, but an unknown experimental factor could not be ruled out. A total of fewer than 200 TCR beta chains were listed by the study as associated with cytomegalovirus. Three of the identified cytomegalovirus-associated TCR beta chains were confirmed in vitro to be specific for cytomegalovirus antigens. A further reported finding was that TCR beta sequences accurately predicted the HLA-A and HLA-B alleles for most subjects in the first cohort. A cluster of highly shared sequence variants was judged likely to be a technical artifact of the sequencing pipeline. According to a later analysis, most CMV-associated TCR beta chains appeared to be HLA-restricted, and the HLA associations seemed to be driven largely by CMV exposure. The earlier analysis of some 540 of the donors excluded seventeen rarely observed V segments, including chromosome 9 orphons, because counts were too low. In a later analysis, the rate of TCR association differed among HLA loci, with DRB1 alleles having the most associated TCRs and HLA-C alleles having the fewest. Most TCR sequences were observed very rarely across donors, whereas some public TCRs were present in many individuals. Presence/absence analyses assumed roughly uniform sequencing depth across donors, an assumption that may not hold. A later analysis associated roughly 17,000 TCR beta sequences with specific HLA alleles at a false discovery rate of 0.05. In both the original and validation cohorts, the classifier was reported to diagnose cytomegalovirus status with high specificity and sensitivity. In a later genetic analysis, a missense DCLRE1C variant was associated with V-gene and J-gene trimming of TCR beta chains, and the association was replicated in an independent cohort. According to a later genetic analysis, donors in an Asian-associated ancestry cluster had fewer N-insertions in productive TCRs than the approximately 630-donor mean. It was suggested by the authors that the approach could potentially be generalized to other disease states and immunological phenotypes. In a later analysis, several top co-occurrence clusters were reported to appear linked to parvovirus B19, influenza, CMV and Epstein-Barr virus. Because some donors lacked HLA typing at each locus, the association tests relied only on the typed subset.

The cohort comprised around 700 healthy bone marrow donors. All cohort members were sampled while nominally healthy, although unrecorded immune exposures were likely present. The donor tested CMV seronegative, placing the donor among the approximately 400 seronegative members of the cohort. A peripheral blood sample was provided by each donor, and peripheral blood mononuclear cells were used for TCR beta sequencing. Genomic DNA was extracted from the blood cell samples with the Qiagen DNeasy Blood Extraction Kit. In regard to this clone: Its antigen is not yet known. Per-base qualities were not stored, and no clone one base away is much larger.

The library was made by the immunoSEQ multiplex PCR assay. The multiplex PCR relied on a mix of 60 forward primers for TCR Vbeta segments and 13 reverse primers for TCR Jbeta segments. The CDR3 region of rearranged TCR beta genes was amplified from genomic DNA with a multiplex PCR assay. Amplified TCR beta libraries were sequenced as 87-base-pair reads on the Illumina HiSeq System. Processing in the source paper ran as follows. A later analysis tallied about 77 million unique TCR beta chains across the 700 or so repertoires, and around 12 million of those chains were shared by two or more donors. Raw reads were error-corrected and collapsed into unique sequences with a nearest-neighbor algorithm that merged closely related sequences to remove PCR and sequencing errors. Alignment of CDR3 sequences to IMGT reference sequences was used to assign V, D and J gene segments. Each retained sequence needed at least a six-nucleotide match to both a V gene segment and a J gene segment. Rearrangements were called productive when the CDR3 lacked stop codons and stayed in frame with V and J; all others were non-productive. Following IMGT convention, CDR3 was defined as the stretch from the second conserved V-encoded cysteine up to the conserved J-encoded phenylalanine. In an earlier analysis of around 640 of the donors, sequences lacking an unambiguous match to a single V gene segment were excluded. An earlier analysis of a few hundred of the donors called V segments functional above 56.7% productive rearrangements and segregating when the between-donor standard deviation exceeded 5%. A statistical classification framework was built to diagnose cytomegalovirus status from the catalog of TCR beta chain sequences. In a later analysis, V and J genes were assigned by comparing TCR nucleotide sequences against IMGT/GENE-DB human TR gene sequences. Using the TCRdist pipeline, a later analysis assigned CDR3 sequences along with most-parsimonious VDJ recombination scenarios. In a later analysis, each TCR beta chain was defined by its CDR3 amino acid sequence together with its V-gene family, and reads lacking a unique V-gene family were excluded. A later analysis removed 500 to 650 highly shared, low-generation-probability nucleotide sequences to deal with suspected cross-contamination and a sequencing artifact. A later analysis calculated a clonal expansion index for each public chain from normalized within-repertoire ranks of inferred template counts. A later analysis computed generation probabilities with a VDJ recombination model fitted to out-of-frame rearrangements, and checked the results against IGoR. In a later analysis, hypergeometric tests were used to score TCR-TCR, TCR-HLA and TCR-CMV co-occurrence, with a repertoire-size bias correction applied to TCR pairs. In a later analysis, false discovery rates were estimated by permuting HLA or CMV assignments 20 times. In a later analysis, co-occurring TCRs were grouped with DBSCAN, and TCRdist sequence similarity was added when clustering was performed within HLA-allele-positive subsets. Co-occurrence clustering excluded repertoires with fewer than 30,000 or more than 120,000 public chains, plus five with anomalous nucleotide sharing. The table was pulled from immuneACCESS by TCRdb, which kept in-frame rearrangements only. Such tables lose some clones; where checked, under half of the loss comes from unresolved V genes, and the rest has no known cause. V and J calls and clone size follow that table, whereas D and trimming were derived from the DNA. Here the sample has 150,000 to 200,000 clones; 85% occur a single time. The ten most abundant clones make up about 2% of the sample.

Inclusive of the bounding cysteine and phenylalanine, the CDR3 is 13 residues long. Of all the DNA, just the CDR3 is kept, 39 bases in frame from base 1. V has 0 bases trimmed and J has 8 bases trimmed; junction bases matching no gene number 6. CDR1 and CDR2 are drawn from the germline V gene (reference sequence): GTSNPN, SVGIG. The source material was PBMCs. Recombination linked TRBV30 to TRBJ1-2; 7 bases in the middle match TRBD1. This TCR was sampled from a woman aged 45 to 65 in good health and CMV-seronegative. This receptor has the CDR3 CAWSVQGIEGYTF. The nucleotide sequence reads TGTGCCTGGAGTGTACAGGGGATAGAGGGCTACACCTTC.